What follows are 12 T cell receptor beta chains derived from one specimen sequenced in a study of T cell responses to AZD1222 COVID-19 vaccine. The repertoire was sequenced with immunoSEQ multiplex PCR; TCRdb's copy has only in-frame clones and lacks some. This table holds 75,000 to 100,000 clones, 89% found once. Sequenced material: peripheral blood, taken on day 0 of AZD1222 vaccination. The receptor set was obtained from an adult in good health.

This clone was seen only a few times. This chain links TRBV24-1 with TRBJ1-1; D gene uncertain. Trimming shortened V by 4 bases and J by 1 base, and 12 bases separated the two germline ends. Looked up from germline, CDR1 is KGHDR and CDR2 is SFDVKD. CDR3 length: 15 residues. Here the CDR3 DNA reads TGTGCCACCAGTGAAAAGGGATTTGAGAACACTGAAGCTTTCTTT. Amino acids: CATSEKGFENTEAFF.

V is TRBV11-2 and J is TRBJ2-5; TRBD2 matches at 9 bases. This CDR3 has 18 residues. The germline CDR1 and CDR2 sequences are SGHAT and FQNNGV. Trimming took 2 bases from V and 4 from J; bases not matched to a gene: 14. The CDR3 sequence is CASSLYVGGGAVGETQYF. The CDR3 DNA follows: TGTGCCAGCAGCTTATACGTCGGCGGGGGGGCCGTGGGAGAGACCCAGTACTTC.

CDR3 in amino acids: CASNDPLGQGATGELFF. The CDR3, as DNA: TGTGCCAGCAACGACCCCTTGGGACAGGGGGCCACCGGGGAGCTGTTTTTT. V is TRBV7-6 and J is TRBJ2-2, with 12 bases lining up with TRBD1. Losses at the gene ends were 7 bases for V and 4 bases for J; bases not matched to a gene: 10. CDR1 and CDR2 (germline): SGHVS, FNYEAQ. This CDR3 spans 17 amino acids.

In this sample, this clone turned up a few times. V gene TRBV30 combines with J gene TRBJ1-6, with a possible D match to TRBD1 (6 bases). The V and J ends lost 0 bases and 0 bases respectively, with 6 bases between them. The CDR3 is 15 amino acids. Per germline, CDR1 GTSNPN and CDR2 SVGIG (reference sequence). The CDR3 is CAWSVGGSYNSPLHF. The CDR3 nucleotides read TGTGCCTGGAGTGTAGGGGGCTCCTATAATTCACCCCTCCACTTT. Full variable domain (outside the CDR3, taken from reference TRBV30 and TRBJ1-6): SQTIHQWPATLVQPVGSPLSLECTVEGTSNPNLYWYRQAAGRGLQLLFYSVGIGQISSEVPQNLSASRPQDRQFILSSKKLLLSDSGFYLCAWSVGGSYNSPLHFGNGTRLTVT.

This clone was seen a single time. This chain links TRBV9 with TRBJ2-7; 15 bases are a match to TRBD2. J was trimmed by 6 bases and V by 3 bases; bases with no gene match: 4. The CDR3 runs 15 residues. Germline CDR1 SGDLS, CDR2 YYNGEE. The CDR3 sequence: CASSAQGLAGGEQYF. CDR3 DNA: TGTGCCAGCAGCGCCCAGGGACTAGCGGGAGGCGAGCAGTACTTC. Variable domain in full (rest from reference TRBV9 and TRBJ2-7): DSGVTQTPKHLITATGQRVTLRCSPRSGDLSVYWYQQSLDQGLQFLIQYYNGEERAKGNILERFSAQQFPDLHSELNLSSLELGDSALYFCASSAQGLAGGEQYFGPGTRLTVT.

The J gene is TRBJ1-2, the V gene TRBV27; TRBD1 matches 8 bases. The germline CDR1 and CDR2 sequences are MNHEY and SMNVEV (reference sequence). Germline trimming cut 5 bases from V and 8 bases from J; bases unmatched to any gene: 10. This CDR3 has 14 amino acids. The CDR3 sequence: CASSRQGTRGGYTF. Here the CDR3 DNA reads TGTGCCAGCAGTCGACAGGGGACCCGGGGGGGCTACACCTTC.

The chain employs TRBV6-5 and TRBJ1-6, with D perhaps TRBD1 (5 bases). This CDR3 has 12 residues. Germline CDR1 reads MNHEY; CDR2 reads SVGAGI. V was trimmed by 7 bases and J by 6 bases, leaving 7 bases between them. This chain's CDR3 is CASTGANSPLHF. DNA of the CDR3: TGTGCCAGCACTGGGGCTAATTCACCCCTCCACTTT.

The CDR3 loop is CASSQAYEQYF. The CDR3 DNA reads TGTGCCAGCAGCCAGGCCTACGAGCAGTACTTC. V gene TRBV3-1 (or the pseudogene TRBV3-2) combines with J gene TRBJ2-7; D is undetermined. From germline, CDR1 is LGHDT and CDR2 YNNKEL (reference sequence). The germline V and J ends were trimmed by 3 bases and 2 bases, with 2 bases remaining between them. The CDR3 extends over 11 amino acids.

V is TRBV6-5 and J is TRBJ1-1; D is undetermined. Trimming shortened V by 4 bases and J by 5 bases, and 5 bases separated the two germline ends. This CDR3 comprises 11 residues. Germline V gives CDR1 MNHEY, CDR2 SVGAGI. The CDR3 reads CASSSKTEAFF. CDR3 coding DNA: TGTGCCAGCAGTTCTAAAACTGAAGCTTTCTTT.

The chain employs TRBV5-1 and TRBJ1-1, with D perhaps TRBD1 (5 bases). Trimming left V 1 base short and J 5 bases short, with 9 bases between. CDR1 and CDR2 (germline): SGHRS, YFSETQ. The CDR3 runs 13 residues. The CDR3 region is CASSLSGQTEAFF. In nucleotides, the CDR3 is TGCGCCAGCAGCTTGTCAGGGCAGACTGAAGCTTTCTTT.

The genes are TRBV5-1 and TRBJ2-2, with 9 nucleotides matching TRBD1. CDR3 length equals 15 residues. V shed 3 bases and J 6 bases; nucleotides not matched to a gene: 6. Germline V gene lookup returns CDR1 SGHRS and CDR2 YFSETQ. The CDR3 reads CASSSWTGEPGELFF. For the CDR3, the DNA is TGCGCCAGCAGCTCATGGACAGGGGAGCCCGGGGAGCTGTTTTTT.

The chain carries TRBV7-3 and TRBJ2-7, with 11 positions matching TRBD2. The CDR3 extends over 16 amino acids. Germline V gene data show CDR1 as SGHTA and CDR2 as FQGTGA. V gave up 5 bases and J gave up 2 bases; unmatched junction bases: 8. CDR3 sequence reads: CASSPGGTSGTYEQYF. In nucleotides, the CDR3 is TGTGCCAGCAGCCCCGGAGGGACTAGCGGAACCTACGAGCAGTACTTC.